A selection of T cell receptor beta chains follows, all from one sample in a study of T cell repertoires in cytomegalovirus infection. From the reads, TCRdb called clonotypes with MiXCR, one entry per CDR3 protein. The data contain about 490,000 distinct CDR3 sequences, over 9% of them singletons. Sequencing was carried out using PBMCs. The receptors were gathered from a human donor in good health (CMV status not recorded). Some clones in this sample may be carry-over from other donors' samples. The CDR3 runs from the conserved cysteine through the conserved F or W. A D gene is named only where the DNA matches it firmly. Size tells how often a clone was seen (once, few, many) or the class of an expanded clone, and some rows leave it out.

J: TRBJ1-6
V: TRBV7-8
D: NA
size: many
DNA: TGTGCCAGCAGCTTAGCGGGGGAGGGGTATTCACCCCTCCACTTT
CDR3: CASSLAGEGYSPLHF

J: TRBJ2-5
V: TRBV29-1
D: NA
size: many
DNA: TGCAGCGTTGCGGATGAGACCCAGTACTTC
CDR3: CSVADETQYF

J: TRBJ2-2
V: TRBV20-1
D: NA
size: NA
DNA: TGCAGTGCTAGGAACGGGCTAAACACCGGGGAGCTGTTTTTT
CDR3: CSARNGLNTGELFF

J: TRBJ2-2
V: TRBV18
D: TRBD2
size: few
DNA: TGTGCCAGCTCACCACCTAGCGGGAGGAACACCGGGGAGCTGTTTTTT
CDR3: CASSPPSGRNTGELFF

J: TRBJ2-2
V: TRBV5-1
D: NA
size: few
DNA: TGCGCCAGCAGCCTGGGACCACAGCGCACCGGGGAGCTGTTTTTT
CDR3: CASSLGPQRTGELFF

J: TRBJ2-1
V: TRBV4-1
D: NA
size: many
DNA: TGCGCCAGCAGCCAACGACTAGTTCGTCCTGAGCAGTTCTTC
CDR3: CASSQRLVRPEQFF

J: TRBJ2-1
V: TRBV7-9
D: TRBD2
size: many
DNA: TGTGCCAGCAGCTTACCGGGAGGGCCGGATGAGCAGTTCTTC
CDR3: CASSLPGGPDEQFF

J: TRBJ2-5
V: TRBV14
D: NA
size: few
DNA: TGTGCCAGCAGCCAAGATAGGCCAGCACAAGAGACCCAGTACTTC
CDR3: CASSQDRPAQETQYF

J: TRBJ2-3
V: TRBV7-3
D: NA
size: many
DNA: TGTGCCAGCAGCCTGGGGGGAGAGAGCACAGATACGCAGTATTTT
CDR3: CASSLGGESTDTQYF

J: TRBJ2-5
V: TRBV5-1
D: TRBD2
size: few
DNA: TGCGCCAGCAGCTTGGGGCTAGCGGGGGCGGTCCAGTACTTC
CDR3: CASSLGLAGAVQYF

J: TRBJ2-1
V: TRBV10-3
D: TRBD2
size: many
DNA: TGTGCCACCACCCCTAGCGGGGGTGAGCAGTTCTTC
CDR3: CATTPSGGEQFF

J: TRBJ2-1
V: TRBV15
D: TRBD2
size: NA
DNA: TGTACCACCAGCCCGATGACTAGCGGGAGGTTGTATGAGCAGTTCTTC
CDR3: CTTSPMTSGRLYEQFF

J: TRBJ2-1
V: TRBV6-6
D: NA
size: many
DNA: TGTGCCAGCAGTCCAAGGGACCCTCCGGGTGAGCAGTTCTTC
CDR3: CASSPRDPPGEQFF

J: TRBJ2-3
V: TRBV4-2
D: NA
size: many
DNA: TGTGCCAGCAGCCAAGATCGGGATCCAGATACGCAGTATTTT
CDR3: CASSQDRDPDTQYF

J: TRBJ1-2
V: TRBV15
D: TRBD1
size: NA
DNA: TGTGCCACCAGCACTCCCGGGACAGGGCTCTATGGCTACACCTTC
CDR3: CATSTPGTGLYGYTF

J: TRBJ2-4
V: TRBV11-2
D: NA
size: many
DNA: TGTGCCAGCAGCTTAAGGGCTTTCGGAGAGACCAAAAACATTCAGTACTTC
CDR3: CASSLRAFGETKNIQYF

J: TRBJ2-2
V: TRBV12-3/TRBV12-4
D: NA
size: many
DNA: TGTGCCAGCTTTGAGTCGGGGGAGCTGTTTTTT
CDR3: CASFESGELFF

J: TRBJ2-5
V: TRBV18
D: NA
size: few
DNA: TGTGCCAGCTCACCACAGTCCCAAGAGACCCAGTACTTC
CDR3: CASSPQSQETQYF

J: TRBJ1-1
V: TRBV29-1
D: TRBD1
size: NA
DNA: TGCAGCACAAACAGGGGGAGCGACACTGAAGCTTTCTTT
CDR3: CSTNRGSDTEAFF

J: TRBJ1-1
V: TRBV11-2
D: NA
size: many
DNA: TGTGCCAGCAGCTTATCCTCCGCAGCCGCCACTGAAGCTTTCTTT
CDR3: CASSLSSAAATEAFF

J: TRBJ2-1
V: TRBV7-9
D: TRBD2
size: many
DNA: TGTGCCAGCAGCTCACCGGGACTAGCGGGATACAATGAGCAGTTCTTC
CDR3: CASSSPGLAGYNEQFF

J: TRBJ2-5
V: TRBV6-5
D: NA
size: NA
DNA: TGTGCCAGCAGTTACTCGCGGGACGAAGAGACCCAGTACTTC
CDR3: CASSYSRDEETQYF

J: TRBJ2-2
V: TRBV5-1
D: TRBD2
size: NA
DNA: TGCGCCAGCTTGTACCTTCCCGGGCGAACCGGGACTAAAATTGTGCCGAACACCGGGGAGCTGTTTTTT
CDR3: CASLYLPGRTGTKIVPNTGELFF

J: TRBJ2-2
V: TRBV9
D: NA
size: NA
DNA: TGTGCCAGCAGCGTAGACAGCTCCAACACCGGGGAGCTGTTTTTT
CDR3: CASSVDSSNTGELFF

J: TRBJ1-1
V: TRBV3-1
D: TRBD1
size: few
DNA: TGTGCCAGCAGCCAACCGACAGGGTGGGCTTTCTTT
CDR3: CASSQPTGWAFF

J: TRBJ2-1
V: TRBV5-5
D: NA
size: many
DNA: TGTGCCAGCAGCTTGAGCCTCAGAAATGAGCAGTTCTTC
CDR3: CASSLSLRNEQFF

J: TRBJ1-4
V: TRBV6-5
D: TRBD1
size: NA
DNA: TGTGCCAGCAGTTCCCCGACAGGGGAGGAAAAACTGTTTTTT
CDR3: CASSSPTGEEKLFF

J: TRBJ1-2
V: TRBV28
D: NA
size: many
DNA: TGTGCCAGCGGAACTAGGGTGGACTATGGCTACACCTTC
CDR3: CASGTRVDYGYTF

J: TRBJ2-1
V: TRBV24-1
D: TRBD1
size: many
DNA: TGTGCCACCAGTCTGGAGGGACAGGGGTTAACTGAGCAGTTCTTC
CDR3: CATSLEGQGLTEQFF

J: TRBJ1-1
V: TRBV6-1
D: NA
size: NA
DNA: TGTGCCAGCAGTGAGACGCAAAACACTGAAGCTTTCTTT
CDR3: CASSETQNTEAFF

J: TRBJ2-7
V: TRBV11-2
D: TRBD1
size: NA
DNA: TGTGCCAGCAGCGGGAACAGGGGGTTCAACGAGCAGTACTTC
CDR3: CASSGNRGFNEQYF

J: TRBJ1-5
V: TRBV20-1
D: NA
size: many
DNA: TGCAGTCTAAACCAAGGGGTCAATCAGCCCCAGCATTTT
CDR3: CSLNQGVNQPQHF

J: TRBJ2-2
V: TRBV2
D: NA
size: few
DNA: TGTGCCAGCAGTGAATCGTATCCCCCGTCCGGGGAGCTGTTTTTT
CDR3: CASSESYPPSGELFF

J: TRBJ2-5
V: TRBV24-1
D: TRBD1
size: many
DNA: TGTGCCACCAGTGACTTTACAGGGGGCATCCAGACCCAGTACTTC
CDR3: CATSDFTGGIQTQYF

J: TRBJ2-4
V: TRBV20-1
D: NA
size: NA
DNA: TGCAGTGCTAGGCGGGGAGAGGTAGCCAAAAACATTCAGTACTTC
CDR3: CSARRGEVAKNIQYF

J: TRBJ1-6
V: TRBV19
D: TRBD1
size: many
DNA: TGTGCCAGTAACCTCGGACAGGCGGCTTCACCCCTCCACTTT
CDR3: CASNLGQAASPLHF

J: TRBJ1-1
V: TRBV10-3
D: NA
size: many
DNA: TGTGCCATCAGCGAGACAGAGAACACTGAAGCTTTCTTT
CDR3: CAISETENTEAFF

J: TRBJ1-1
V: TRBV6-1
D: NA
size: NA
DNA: TGTGCCAGCGGAACCACACCAAGGAGGGTCACTGAAGCTTTCTTT
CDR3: CASGTTPRRVTEAFF

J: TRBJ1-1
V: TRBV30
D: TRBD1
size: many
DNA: TGTGCCTGGAATAAAGACCGGGACAGGACCATGAACACTGAAGCTTTCTTT
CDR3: CAWNKDRDRTMNTEAFF

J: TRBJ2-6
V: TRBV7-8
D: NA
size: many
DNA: TGTGCCAGCAGCCTTCGTACTCTAACTGGGGCCAACGTCCTGACTTTC
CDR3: CASSLRTLTGANVLTF

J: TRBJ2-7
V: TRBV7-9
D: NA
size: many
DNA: TGTGCCAGCAGCTTAGTAGGAGGGGGGAGCAGCTACGAGCAGTACTTC
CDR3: CASSLVGGGSSYEQYF

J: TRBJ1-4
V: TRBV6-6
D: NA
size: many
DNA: TGTGCCACCCAGTCCCCTGGAACCAGTGAAAAACTGTTTTTT
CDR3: CATQSPGTSEKLFF